This record concerns one TCR beta chain sequence. Antigen: not known. Recent acute infections and vaccinations were absent in the healthy HIV-negative adult donors. The CDR3 is made up of 15 amino acids. CDR1 and CDR2 (germline): MDHEN, SYDVKM. V lost 5 bases and J lost 5, with 17 bases in between. The sample comes from a study of shared clonotypes between healthy human individuals. Points from the study as a whole: Among the subsets, naive ones generally showed larger estimated richness than memory ones. Clonotypes which were not shared had lower generation probabilities than clonotypes that all four donors shared.

Libraries were prepared by immunoSEQ multiplex PCR; TCRdb keeps only in-frame clonotypes and omits some of them. The sample records 2 million to 2.5 million clones, about 92% being singletons. This TCR was sampled from a young man in good health. Some clones in this sample may be carry-over from other donors' samples. The chain joins TRBV28 to TRBJ2-3; D might be TRBD2 (5 bases). The specimen sequenced was naive CD4+ T cells from PBMCs. Subset in this sample: CD45RA+ positively selected. The CDR3 loop is CASSPSAPGRDTQYF. The CDR3, as DNA: TGTGCCAGCAGTCCCTCAGCTCCGGGGAGAGATACGCAGTATTTT.